This TCR beta chain is from a study of shared clonotypes between healthy human individuals. Findings and caveats of the study: Depth was large, yet rarefaction showed that sorted-subset sequencing was incomplete.

The protocol was immunoSEQ multiplex PCR, while the TCRdb copy is restricted to in-frame clones and leaves out a portion. The data show around 1.1 million clones, approximately 78% seen once. This CDR3 comprises 16 residues. Germline-derived CDR1 and CDR2 are SGHRS and YFSETQ. Deletions cut 0 bases from V and 0 bases from J, with 10 bases between. On this clone: Its antigen is not identified.

The sequence was obtained from a man younger than 35 in good health. Some clones in this sample may be carry-over from other donors' samples. Sequencing used memory CD4+ T cells from PBMCs. Subset given: CD45RA-negative fraction. V usage is TRBV5-1 and J usage is TRBJ2-1; a possible D gene is TRBD2 (6 bases). The DNA of the CDR3 is TGCGCCAGCAGCTTGGGTCTGGGACTCTCCTACAATGAGCAGTTCTTC. It specifies CASSLGLGLSYNEQFF.